This T cell receptor beta chain stems from a study of OX40 agonist ivuxolimab in advanced cancers. On the study more broadly: The study treated patients with ivuxolimab, an agonistic anti-OX40 (CD134) antibody. At doses from 0.01 to 10 mg/kg, patients were given intravenous ivuxolimab every 2 weeks.

Assay used: immunoSEQ multiplex PCR; TCRdb lists only in-frame clones, some missing. The profile shows about 36,000 clones, around 80% of them singletons. General observations from the study: Partial responders treated at 0.1-3.0 mg/kg exhibited clonal expansion among the lowest measured.

As concerns this clone: What it binds is not known.

CDR1 is SEHNR and CDR2 is FQNEAQ in the germline V gene (reference sequence). Trimming removed 6 bases from V and 11 bases from J, with 10 bases in between. The CDR3 runs 11 residues. The chain couples TRBV7-9 to TRBJ1-4, with D uncertain. The sequence derives from an adult with an advanced solid tumor such as melanoma, head and neck, liver or kidney cancer. The sequencing here drew on CD4+ or CD8+ T cells sorted from blood, taken in a trial of the OX40 agonist ivuxolimab. CDR3 DNA: TGTGCCAGCAGTCGTAGGGATAAACTGTTTTTT. As protein: CASSRRDKLFF.